These 7 T cell receptor beta chains were sequenced from one sample in a study of cytomegalovirus exposure and HLA in healthy donors. PCR was performed using 60 Vbeta and 13 Jbeta primers. Produced via immunoSEQ multiplex PCR; TCRdb's table is partial and in-frame only. The sample yields fewer than 200,000 clones, over 65% seen once. Sequences were obtained from PBMCs. These receptor sequences come from a man in his 60s in good health and CMV-seronegative.

The V gene is TRBV7-2, the J gene TRBJ2-5, with a weak D call TRBD2 (6 bases). Germline V gene sequence: CDR1 SGHTA, CDR2 FQGNSA. The CDR3 extends over 18 amino acids. V was pared by 4 bases and J by 2 bases, with 23 bases between. The CDR3 region is CASSSTLEGSGWQETQYF. CDR3 DNA sequence: TGTGCCAGCAGCTCCACTCTTGAGGGTAGCGGATGGCAAGAGACCCAGTACTTC.

The chain has TRBV7-2 and TRBJ2-7; 12 nucleotides match TRBD2. This CDR3 has 15 amino acids. Germline CDR1 SGHTA, CDR2 FQGNSA. The V gene end was trimmed by 5 bases and the J gene end by 3 bases; junction bases not matched to a gene: 5. CDR3 nucleotides: TGTGCCAGCAGCCGAGAACTAGCGGGAGGCTACGAGCAGTACTTC. This gives the protein CASSRELAGGYEQYF. The whole variable domain, filled in from reference TRBV7-2 and TRBJ2-7, reads GAGVSQSPSNKVTEKGKDVELRCDPISGHTALYWYRQSLGQGLEFLIYFQGNSAPDKSGLPSDRFSAERTGGSVSTLTIQRTQQEDSAVYLCASSRELAGGYEQYFGPGTRLTVT.

As regards this clone: Other DNA sequences in this sample translate to the same CDR3. This sequence joins TRBV5-6 and TRBJ1-5, with D possibly being TRBD1 (5 bases). V lost 0 bases and J lost 4, with 8 bases in between. Germline values: CDR1 SGHDT, CDR2 YYEEEE. This CDR3 spans 14 amino acids. The CDR3 nucleotides read TGTGCCAGCAGCTTGGGACAGTTTAATCAGCCCCAGCATTTT. Translating gives CASSLGQFNQPQHF.

The chain employs TRBV5-1 and TRBJ2-1; tentative D call: TRBD2 (5 bases). V dropped 6 bases and J dropped 8 bases, with 15 bases sitting between them. Germline values: CDR1 SGHRS, CDR2 YFSETQ. CDR3 length equals 13 residues. In nucleotides, the CDR3 is TGCGCCAGCACCCTGGAGCGGCCCGATGAGCAGTTCTTC. Amino acid sequence: CASTLERPDEQFF.

The table lists this clone with a few counts. The rearrangement uses TRBV9 and TRBJ1-1; TRBD1 is a possible D gene (5 bases). This CDR3 is 15 amino acids long. Trimming left V 3 bases short and J 3 bases short, with 15 bases between. Germline CDR1 reads SGDLS; CDR2 reads YYNGEE. CDR3 sequence reads: CASSGRSGGYTEAFF. CDR3 DNA: TGTGCCAGCAGCGGCCGTTCGGGGGGGTACACTGAAGCTTTCTTT.

This clone was counted a single time. This chain joins TRBV4-1 and TRBJ2-1; 7 bases align to TRBD2. The CDR3 is 17 residues long. After removal of 6 bases from V and 8 bases from J, the junction contained 19 bases not matched to a gene. In germline, CDR1 is MGHRA, CDR2 YSYEKL. The CDR3 coding sequence is TGCGCCAGCAGACGGCGCGCGGGAGTTAATCTATATGATGAGCAGTTCTTC. This codes for CASRRRAGVNLYDEQFF.

This clone came up a few times. The chain combines TRBV5-6 with TRBJ1-4; a possible D gene is TRBD1 (5 bases). Germline lookup yields CDR1 SGHDT and CDR2 YYEEEE. Trimming left V 4 bases short and J 5 bases short, with 12 bases between. This CDR3 comprises 14 residues. The CDR3 protein is CASSRGRRNEKLFF. CDR3 DNA: TGTGCCAGCAGCCGGGGGAGGAGAAATGAAAAACTGTTTTTT.